The 13 T cell receptor beta chains in this list originate from one sample, sequenced in a study of T cells after yellow fever vaccination. One entry per CDR3 protein results from TCRdb running MiXCR on the 5' RACE reads. The data show more than 95,000 distinct CDR3 sequences, about 16% seen once. Sequencing was performed on CD8+ T cells sorted from PBMCs, taken 5 days after the yellow fever booster vaccination. The receptors were sampled from a man in his late teens or twenties who received the YFV17D yellow fever vaccine.

This clonotype was seen repeatedly, ten times or more. The chain joins TRBV12-3 or TRBV12-4 to TRBJ2-4; TRBD1 matches at 8 bases. Losses at the gene ends were 7 bases for V and 1 base for J; bases not matched to a gene: 12. The CDR3 extends over 17 amino acids. The CDR3 DNA follows: TGTGCCAGCAAGGCCCCCACAGGGGGTAACGCCAAAAACATTCAGTACTTC. Translated, it gives CASKAPTGGNAKNIQYF.

The V gene is TRBV6-5, the J gene TRBJ1-1; D perhaps matches TRBD1 (5 bases). The CDR3 runs 14 residues. CDR1 is MNHEY and CDR2 is SVGAGI in the germline V gene. Trimming took 4 bases from V and 6 from J, leaving 15 bases between them. The CDR3 is CASSSGGVMAEAFF. DNA of the CDR3: TGTGCCAGCAGTTCCGGGGGGGTAATGGCTGAAGCTTTCTTT.

The V call is TRBV6-5, the J call TRBJ2-2; perhaps TRBD1 as D (7 bases). The germline V gene encodes CDR1 MNHEY and CDR2 SVGAGI. This CDR3 is 14 amino acids long. Between the trimmed V and J ends, which lost 2 bases and 4 bases, there was a span of 8 bases. CDR3 region: CASSYQGGTGELFF. The CDR3 DNA follows: TGTGCCAGCAGTTACCAGGGGGGCACCGGGGAGCTGTTTTTT.

CDR3 DNA: TGTGCCAGCAGCTTAGCCTGGGGATCGAGCTACACCTTC. This sequence encodes CASSLAWGSSYTF. The chain couples TRBV5-4 to TRBJ1-2; D is unresolved. Deletions cut 2 bases from V and 9 bases from J, with 14 bases between. This CDR3 region has 13 residues. Germline CDR1 is SGHNT and CDR2 is YYREEE (reference sequence). The whole variable domain, remainder taken from reference TRBV5-4 and TRBJ1-2, is ETGVTQSPTHLIKTRGQQVTLRCSSQSGHNTVSWYQQALGQGPQFIFQYYREEENGRGNFPPRFSGLQFPNYSSELNVNALELDDSALYLCASSLAWGSSYTFGSGTRLTVV.

This clonotype was seen a few times. The chain carries TRBV7-6 and TRBJ2-1, with no clear D. The CDR3 is 11 amino acids. The ends were cut back, 6 bases at V and 6 bases at J, with 6 bases in the middle. Per germline, CDR1 SGHVS and CDR2 FNYEAQ. CDR3: CASSSGNEQFF. CDR3 in DNA: TGTGCCAGCAGTTCCGGCAATGAGCAGTTCTTC.

This sequence joins TRBV19 and TRBJ1-2; no firm D call. V gave up 3 bases and J gave up 0 bases, with 11 bases separating them. The V gene's germline CDR1 is LNHDA and CDR2 SQIVND (reference sequence). This CDR3 comprises 15 residues. The CDR3 region is CASSIEVLANYGYTF. DNA for the CDR3: TGTGCCAGTAGTATCGAAGTACTGGCTAACTATGGCTACACCTTC.

V gene TRBV7-3 combines with J gene TRBJ2-1; D tentatively fits TRBD1 or TRBD2 (6 bases each). There are 13 residues in the CDR3. CDR1 SGHTA and CDR2 FQGTGA come from the germline V gene. Trimming removed 2 bases at V and 10 bases at J, with 12 bases between. The CDR3 bases are TGTGCCAGCAGCTTAGTCCAGGGGAGGGAGCAGTTCTTC. It specifies CASSLVQGREQFF.

This sequence joins TRBV7-6 and TRBJ2-7; 7 bases are shared with TRBD1. The germline gives CDR1 SGHVS, CDR2 FNYEAQ. V shed 0 bases, J shed 7 bases, and the junction held 9 bases outside the gene matches. This CDR3 is 15 amino acids long. The chain's CDR3 is CASSLAAGGSQEQYF. The CDR3 DNA reads as TGTGCCAGCAGCTTAGCGGCAGGGGGATCTCAAGAGCAGTACTTC.

This chain uses TRBV7-8 with TRBJ1-4; possible D gene TRBD1, 6 bases. CDR3 length equals 13 residues. V was shortened by 10 bases and J by 4 bases, with 13 bases between the two germline ends. CDR1 is SGHVS, CDR2 FQNEAQ, per germline. CDR3 in DNA: TGTGCCATCAAGGACAGCCTTAATGAAAAACTGTTTTTT. This encodes CAIKDSLNEKLFF.

V gene TRBV7-9 combines with J gene TRBJ2-1; perhaps TRBD1 as D (6 bases). Trimming removed 6 bases from V and 8 bases from J, with 14 bases in between. The germline gives CDR1 SEHNR, CDR2 FQNEAQ (reference sequence). CDR3 length equals 13 residues. The CDR3 spells CASSSDRTDEQFF. Written as DNA, the CDR3 is TGTGCCAGCAGTTCCGACAGGACGGATGAGCAGTTCTTC. Variable domain in full (rest from reference TRBV7-9 and TRBJ2-1): DTGVSQNPRHKITKRGQNVTFRCDPISEHNRLYWYRQTLGQGPEFLTYFQNEAQLEKSRLLSDRFSAERPKGSFSTLEIQRTEQGDSAMYLCASSSDRTDEQFFGPGTRLTVL.

This clonotype appeared a few times. The chain employs TRBV9 and TRBJ2-3, with D unresolved. Germline CDR1 and CDR2: SGDLS and YYNGEE. CDR3 size: 16 residues. Trimming removed 4 bases from V and 0 bases from J, with 15 bases in between. The CDR3 DNA sequence: TGTGCCAGCAGCATCGGAAGGCAAGCTAGCACAGATACGCAGTATTTT. It translates to CASSIGRQASTDTQYF.

This clonotype was counted between two and nine times. CDR3 sequence: CASSQGTGASYNEQFF. The DNA of the CDR3 is TGTGCCAGCAGCCAAGGAACGGGGGCCTCCTACAATGAGCAGTTCTTC. V gene TRBV14 combines with J gene TRBJ2-1; D assignment may be TRBD1 or TRBD2 (6 bases each). The germline V and J ends were trimmed by 1 base and 0 bases, with 10 bases remaining between them. This CDR3 is 16 amino acids long. Germline assignment: CDR1 SGHDN and CDR2 FVKESK.

This clonotype was found a few times. The chain joins TRBV9 to TRBJ2-1; 9 nucleotides line up with TRBD1. Germline CDR1 reads SGDLS; CDR2 reads YYNGEE. The V segment lost 4 bases and the J segment 3 bases; nucleotides outside the gene matches: 5. CDR3 size: 15 residues. The chain's CDR3 is CASSSLTGGYNEQFF. The CDR3 bases are TGTGCCAGCAGCTCCCTGACAGGGGGCTACAATGAGCAGTTCTTC.